This T cell receptor beta chain comes out of a study of cytomegalovirus exposure and HLA in healthy donors. Of note for this clone: As yet, its antigen is unknown.

From germline, CDR1 is SEHNR and CDR2 FQNEAQ (reference sequence). Germline trimming cut 5 bases from V and 6 bases from J; bases unmatched to any gene: 10. The CDR3 sequence is 15 residues long. Clones were read by immunoSEQ multiplex PCR, and TCRdb kept only the in-frame ones, dropping some. The data show approximately 57,000 clones, over 90% seen once. Overall study findings and caveats: Most TCRs appeared rarely, but some public TCRs recurred in many donors. The classifier reportedly diagnosed cytomegalovirus status with high sensitivity and specificity. The study recorded some 160 TCR beta chains that were cytomegalovirus-associated.

The donors were members of the validation cohort comprising about 130 subjects, separate from the approximately 630-subject first cohort. Sequenced: PBMCs. The source is a woman aged 18-35 years in good health and CMV-seronegative. J is TRBJ2-3 and V is TRBV7-9, with 8 bases lining up with TRBD2. CDR3 sequence: CASSQAGGPRDTQYF. CDR3 bases: TGTGCCAGCAGCCAGGCGGGGGGCCCAAGGGATACGCAGTATTTT.